The clone carrying this T cell receptor (beta chain) was detected only once. This specimen comes from a study of blood T cell repertoires in COVID-19. Turning to the study itself: Both acute and convalescent COVID-19 samples were obtained from the United States, Italy and Spain.

Assay: immunoSEQ multiplex PCR; the TCRdb copy retains only in-frame clones and omits some. The data show some 170,000 clones, over 70% seen once. In germline, CDR1 is SNHLY, CDR2 FYNNEI. The ends lost 10 bases at V and 6 bases at J; junction bases unmatched: 11. The CDR3 runs to 13 residues. The TCR was taken from an elderly woman with active or convalescent COVID-19. The sample was peripheral blood. J is TRBJ2-7 and V is TRBV2; TRBD1 agrees at 8 bases. CDR3 DNA sequence: TGTGCCATAGGAAGACAGGGGCTGGCCGAGCAGTACTTC. Amino acids: CAIGRQGLAEQYF. The full variable domain, in which reference TRBV2 and TRBJ2-7 provide the parts outside the CDR3, is EPEVTQTPSHQVTQMGQEVILRCVPISNHLYFYWYRQILGQKVEFLVSFYNNEISEKSEIFDDQFSVERPDGSNFTLKIRSTKLEDSAMYFCAIGRQGLAEQYFGPGTRLTVT.